This entry features one T cell receptor beta chain sequence. The PCR was carried out with 60 Vbeta primers and 13 Jbeta primers. Generated by immunoSEQ multiplex PCR, the TCRdb table keeps only in-frame clones and is missing some. The sample records 150,000 or so clones, approximately 80% being singletons. The sample belongs to a study of cytomegalovirus exposure and HLA in healthy donors. The germline V and J ends were trimmed by 1 base and 7 bases, with 19 bases remaining between them. CDR1 SGHTA and CDR2 FQGNSA come from the germline V gene. This CDR3 has 16 residues. The sequenced sample consisted of PBMCs. This receptor was taken from a man between 45 and 60 years old in good health and CMV-seropositive. The chain recombines TRBV7-2 with TRBJ1-2, with D hard to call. CDR3 in DNA: TGTGCCAGCAGCTTAGTGTCCGGTCCACCGGGTCGTGGCTACACCTTC. Protein: CASSLVSGPPGRGYTF.